Presented here are 5 T cell receptor beta chains from one specimen sequenced in a study of CD8+ T cells in alopecia areata. Reverse transcribed after extraction, RNA yielded cDNA as the sequencing template. Produced via immunoSEQ multiplex PCR; TCRdb's table is partial and in-frame only. There are 180,000 or so clones in the sample; around half occur only once, and more than 10% lies in the top ten. Treatment: oral pan-JAK inhibitor, 5-10 mg twice daily. The sample was CD8+ T cells sorted from blood, taken at week 24, from a patient treated with tofacitinib. These receptor sequences come from a human donor with alopecia areata.

This chain connects TRBV9 to TRBJ2-1, with D hard to call. Germline-derived CDR1 and CDR2 are SGDLS and YYNGEE. The CDR3 is made up of 15 amino acids. Trimming left V 0 bases short and J 7 bases short, with 14 bases between. The CDR3 DNA reads TGTGCCAGCAGCGTAGGCCACAAGACGGATAATGAGCAGTTCTTC. It is translated as CASSVGHKTDNEQFF.

This clone was counted only a few times. The chain joins TRBV19 to TRBJ2-7, with D tentatively TRBD2 (6 bases). This CDR3 is 13 amino acids long. The ends were cut back, 5 bases at V and 4 bases at J, with 12 bases in the middle. Germline V CDR1 and CDR2: LNHDA, SQIVND (reference sequence). The CDR3 DNA reads as TGTGCCAGTAGTGGCGGGGCTGTGTACGAGCAGTACTTC. Translating gives CASSGGAVYEQYF.

The chain links TRBV30 to TRBJ1-2, with D possibly matching TRBD1 (5 bases). V lost 4 bases and J 6 bases, leaving 12 bases between the germline ends. The germline CDR1 and CDR2 sequences are GTSNPN and SVGIG (reference sequence). The CDR3 runs to 12 residues. CDR3: CAWTGSENGYTF. The CDR3 DNA reads as TGTGCCTGGACAGGGAGCGAAAATGGCTACACCTTC.

This clone was observed a few times. The chain uses TRBV16 and TRBJ1-2; no definite D call. CDR3 length equals 15 residues. V lost 2 bases and J 0 bases, leaving 10 bases between the germline ends. CDR1 and CDR2 from the germline V gene are KGHSY and FQNENV. The CDR3 here is CASSQRVETNYGYTF. The CDR3 DNA sequence: TGTGCCAGCAGCCAACGCGTTGAGACTAACTATGGCTACACCTTC.

The V and J genes are TRBV29-1 and TRBJ1-2, with D perhaps matching TRBD1 (6 bases). The length of the CDR3 is 13 residues. V gave up 6 bases and J gave up 6 bases, with 17 bases separating them. Germline assignment: CDR1 SQVTM and CDR2 ANQGSEA. The CDR3 here is CSVDWRGADGYTF. The CDR3 region has the DNA TGCAGCGTCGATTGGCGGGGGGCCGATGGCTACACCTTC.